This is a list of T cell receptor beta chains from one sample in a study of shared clonotypes between healthy human individuals. Generated by immunoSEQ multiplex PCR, the TCRdb table keeps only in-frame clones and is missing some. The sample records 2 million or so clones, 85% to 95% being singletons. The material sequenced was naive CD4+ T cells sorted from blood. The receptors were sampled from a man aged 18 to 30 in good health. Both conserved end residues are part of each CDR3. Fields, in order: D gene, V gene, clone size, J gene, CDR3 DNA, CDR3 protein. A D gene is named only where the DNA matches it firmly. Not all rows give a size; the values are once, few, many and, for expanded clones, a class.

NA	TRBV2	NA	TRBJ1-6	TGTGCCAGCAGTGAAGACCGGAGCGGTAATTCACCCCTCCACTTT	CASSEDRSGNSPLHF
NA	TRBV10-3	NA	TRBJ1-6	TGTGCCATCAGTGAAGAGGGCACCTATAACTCACCCCTCCACTTT	CAISEEGTYNSPLHF
NA	TRBV30	NA	TRBJ2-7	TGTGCCTGGAGCATGACAGCCGGGGGCTACGAGCAGTACTTC	CAWSMTAGGYEQYF
NA	TRBV30	NA	TRBJ1-1	TGTGCCTGGAGCCGTAGCACTGAAGCTTTCTTT	CAWSRSTEAFF
NA	TRBV5-1	NA	TRBJ2-7	TGCGCCAGCAGCTTGGATGGGGGAGGCGAGCAGTACTTC	CASSLDGGGEQYF
NA	TRBV18	NA	TRBJ1-1	TGTGCCAGCTCACCTTTGACAGGGAACACTGAAGCTTTCTTT	CASSPLTGNTEAFF
NA	TRBV19	NA	TRBJ2-7	TGTGCCAGTAGTAATTACAGGGACCGCTCCTACGAGCAGTACTTC	CASSNYRDRSYEQYF
NA	TRBV5-1	NA	TRBJ2-3	TGCGCCAGCAGGTCAACAGGCACAGATACGCAGTATTTT	CASRSTGTDTQYF
NA	TRBV2	once	TRBJ2-5	TGTGCCAGCAGTGAAGCTTCCGGCCGTCACCCGGAGACCCAGTACTTC	CASSEASGRHPETQYF
NA	TRBV7-2	NA	TRBJ2-7	TGTGCCAGCAGCTTAGCTGGTTTCTACGAGCAGTACTTC	CASSLAGFYEQYF
NA	TRBV6-5	NA	TRBJ2-3	TGTGCCAGCAGTACCCCAAGCACAGATACGCAGTATTTT	CASSTPSTDTQYF
TRBD1	TRBV10-3	NA	TRBJ2-7	TGTGCCATCTGGGACAGCCTCTCCTACGAGCAGTACTTC	CAIWDSLSYEQYF
NA	TRBV4-2	NA	TRBJ2-5	TGTGCCAGCAGCCAAGAACCCCTCAGGTACCAAGAGACCCAGTACTTC	CASSQEPLRYQETQYF
NA	TRBV9	NA	TRBJ2-3	TGTGCCAGCAGCGAAGCGGAGTTCAACACAGATACGCAGTATTTT	CASSEAEFNTDTQYF
NA	TRBV7-9	NA	TRBJ2-4	TGTGCCAGCAGCTTACCCGCCGACTATTACATTCAGTACTTC	CASSLPADYYIQYF
NA	TRBV7-9	NA	TRBJ1-2	TGTGCCAGCACCAGGAGGACAGACGGCTACACCTTC	CASTRRTDGYTF
NA	TRBV5-7	once	TRBJ1-6	TGTGCCAGCAGCTTGCTATGTAATGGCTGCAATAATTCACCCCTCCACTTT	CASSLLCNGCNNSPLHF
NA	TRBV6-1	NA	TRBJ2-7	TGTGCCAGCAGTGAAACAGGACTGTCCAGCGAGCAGTACTTC	CASSETGLSSEQYF
TRBD2	TRBV5-6	NA	TRBJ2-3	TGTGCCAGCAGCTTGCGGACTAGCGCTTACACAGATACGCAGTATTTT	CASSLRTSAYTDTQYF
NA	TRBV5-1	NA	TRBJ1-5	TGCGCCAGCAGCTTGGAACCGACGAGCAGTCAGCCCCAGCATTTT	CASSLEPTSSQPQHF
NA	TRBV11-2	once	TRBJ2-3	TGTGCCAGCAGCCTCTCCACAGATACGCAGTATTTT	CASSLSTDTQYF
NA	TRBV2	NA	TRBJ1-6	TGTGCCAGCGGGTCCAATGGAGTTAATTCACCCCTCCACTTT	CASGSNGVNSPLHF
NA	TRBV4-1	NA	TRBJ1-5	TGCGCCAGCAGCCGGTCGTACGGGGGTGTTAATCAGCCCCAGCATTTT	CASSRSYGGVNQPQHF
TRBD1	TRBV6-5	NA	TRBJ1-5	TGTGCCAGCAGTCGACAGGGAGATAGCAATCAGCCCCAGCATTTT	CASSRQGDSNQPQHF
NA	TRBV7-2	NA	TRBJ2-5	TGTGCCAGCGGCTGGACCGAGGGAGAGACCCAGTACTTC	CASGWTEGETQYF
NA	TRBV6-6	NA	TRBJ2-7	TGTGCCAGCTCGCGGGGTGACAGCTCCTACGAGCAGTACTTC	CASSRGDSSYEQYF
TRBD2	TRBV9	NA	TRBJ2-5	TGTGCCAGCAGCGTAGCTACCGGGGGGATTGGAATGCAAGAGACCCAGTACTTC	CASSVATGGIGMQETQYF
NA	TRBV10-2	NA	TRBJ2-7	TGCGCCAGCAGTGGACAGGCCAGGGGTCTCGAGCAGTACTTC	CASSGQARGLEQYF
NA	TRBV7-9	NA	TRBJ2-1	TGTGCCAGCAGCTTAGCGGGAGGAACGGGGAATGAGCAGTTCTTC	CASSLAGGTGNEQFF
NA	TRBV25-1	once	TRBJ2-7	TGTGCCAGCGGGACTTTCAGCTCCTACGAGCAGTACTTC	CASGTFSSYEQYF
NA	TRBV9	NA	TRBJ1-1	TGTGCCAGCAGCCACCGGTCCTTGAATGATGGAGGGACTGAAGCTTTCTTT	CASSHRSLNDGGTEAFF
NA	TRBV5-1	NA	TRBJ1-6	TGCGCCAGCAGCTTGGACAGGCTGGATAATTCACCCCTCCACTTT	CASSLDRLDNSPLHF
TRBD2	TRBV6-5	NA	TRBJ2-3	TGTGCCAGCAGCCGCCTAGCGGGTAGAGATACGCAGTATTTT	CASSRLAGRDTQYF
NA	TRBV2	NA	TRBJ2-7	TGTGCCAGCAGTCGGGGGGCGGGCGAGCAGTACTTC	CASSRGAGEQYF
TRBD2	TRBV5-1	NA	TRBJ2-3	TGCGCCAGCAGCTTAAGGCGGGGGGCCGGAGATACGCAGTATTTT	CASSLRRGAGDTQYF
NA	TRBV28	NA	TRBJ1-1	TGTGCCAGCACCAACCCCATGAACACTGAAGCTTTCTTT	CASTNPMNTEAFF
NA	TRBV28	few	TRBJ1-5	TGTGCCAGCAATGATAGGGGCGAGCAGCCCCAGCATTTT	CASNDRGEQPQHF
TRBD2	TRBV9	NA	TRBJ2-5	TGTGCCAGCAGCGTAGCTGGCGGGGGGGAGACCCAGTACTTC	CASSVAGGGETQYF
NA	TRBV6-5	NA	TRBJ1-2	TGTGCCAGCAAGGGGACTAACTATGGCTACACCTTC	CASKGTNYGYTF
NA	TRBV5-4	NA	TRBJ2-1	TGTGCCAGCAGCTACCAGGGGACGGATGAGCAGTTCTTC	CASSYQGTDEQFF